This T cell receptor beta chain was recorded in a study of blood T cell repertoires in COVID-19. Background on the study: Sources were T cells, B-cell-depleted T cells, or PBMCs; the material itself was cDNA or gDNA.

Clones were sequenced by immunoSEQ multiplex PCR, and TCRdb holds only the in-frame ones, with some missing. This sample has a few hundred thousand clones, with 85% to 90% found just once. The cohort comprised adults aged 18 to 89 years residing in 20 to 30 US areas. Participant reports of clinical history set cohort assignment. Cohort 3 recovery required two negative PCRs, clearance, or symptom resolution. Per the germline V gene, CDR1 is SGHTA and CDR2 is FQGNSA. This CDR3 region has 15 residues. With 2 bases clipped from V and 1 base from J, the junction kept 3 bases outside the gene matches. This clonotype was sampled from a woman in her 50s who had recovered from COVID-19. Sequenced sample: PBMCs or T cells enriched from blood (not recorded which). The J gene is TRBJ2-3, the V gene TRBV7-2, with 7 bases fitting TRBD2. The CDR3 DNA reads as TGTGCCAGCAGCTTACTTGCGGGGGGCACAGATACGCAGTATTTT. This gives the protein CASSLLAGGTDTQYF.